In its sample, the clone carrying this TCR beta chain was seen many times. Antigen unknown. TCR beta CDR3 sequences were amplified from RNA transcripts. First-round RT-PCR of the TCR CDR3 relied on the HTBI primer set. TCRdb re-derived calls from the multiplex PCR reads in MiXCR, one entry per CDR3 protein. The sample lists under 550,000 distinct CDR3 sequences; roughly 13% were seen once. This specimen comes from a study of T cells in Graves' hyperthyroidism and ophthalmopathy. Study results and limitations: Clonotypes that were expanded in thyroid above 0.001 mostly appeared in blood too.

Trimming cost V 3 bases and J 9 bases, with 12 bases left between them. Germline CDR1 and CDR2: MDHEN and SYDVKM. The CDR3 contains 13 residues. What was sequenced was blood. The sequence was obtained from a woman aged 18-29 years with Graves' hyperthyroidism. The chain couples TRBV28 to TRBJ2-1, with D tentatively TRBD1 or TRBD2 (6 bases each). CDR3 DNA sequence: TGTGCCAGCAGTTTCGGGGGACACGCTGAGCAGTTCTTC. This encodes CASSFGGHAEQFF.